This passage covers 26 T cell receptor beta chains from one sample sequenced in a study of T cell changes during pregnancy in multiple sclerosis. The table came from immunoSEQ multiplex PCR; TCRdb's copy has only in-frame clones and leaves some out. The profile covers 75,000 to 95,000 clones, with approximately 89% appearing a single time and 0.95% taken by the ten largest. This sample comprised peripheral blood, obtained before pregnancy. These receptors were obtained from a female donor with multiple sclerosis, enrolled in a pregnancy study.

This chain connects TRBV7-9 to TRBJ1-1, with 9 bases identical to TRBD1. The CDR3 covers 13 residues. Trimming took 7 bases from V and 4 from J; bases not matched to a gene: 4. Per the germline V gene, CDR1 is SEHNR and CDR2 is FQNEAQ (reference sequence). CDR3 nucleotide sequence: TGTGCCAGCACAGCACAGGGGGCCACTGAAGCTTTCTTT. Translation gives CASTAQGATEAFF. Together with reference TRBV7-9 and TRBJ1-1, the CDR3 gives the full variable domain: DTGVSQNPRHKITKRGQNVTFRCDPISEHNRLYWYRQTLGQGPEFLTYFQNEAQLEKSRLLSDRFSAERPKGSFSTLEIQRTEQGDSAMYLCASTAQGATEAFFGQGTRLTVV.

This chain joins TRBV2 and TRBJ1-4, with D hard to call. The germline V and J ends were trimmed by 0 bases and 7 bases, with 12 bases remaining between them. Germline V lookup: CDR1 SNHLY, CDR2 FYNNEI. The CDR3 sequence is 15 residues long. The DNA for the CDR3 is TGTGCCAGCAGTGAAGCGGGAGGCAGAGTTGAAAAACTGTTTTTT. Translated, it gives CASSEAGGRVEKLFF.

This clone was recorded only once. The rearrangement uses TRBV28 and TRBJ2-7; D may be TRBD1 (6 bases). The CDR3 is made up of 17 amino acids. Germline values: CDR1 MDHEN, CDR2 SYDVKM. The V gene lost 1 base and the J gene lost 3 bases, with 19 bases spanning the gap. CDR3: CASSLYPRGRARYEQYF. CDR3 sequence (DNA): TGTGCCAGCAGTTTATACCCCAGGGGCAGGGCTCGCTACGAGCAGTACTTC.

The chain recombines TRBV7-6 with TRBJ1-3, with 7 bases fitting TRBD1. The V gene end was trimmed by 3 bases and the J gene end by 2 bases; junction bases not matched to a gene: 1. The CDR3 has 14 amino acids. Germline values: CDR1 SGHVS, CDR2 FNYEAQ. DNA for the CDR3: TGTGCCAGCAGCTTGACAGGGACTGGAAACACCATATATTTT. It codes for CASSLTGTGNTIYF.

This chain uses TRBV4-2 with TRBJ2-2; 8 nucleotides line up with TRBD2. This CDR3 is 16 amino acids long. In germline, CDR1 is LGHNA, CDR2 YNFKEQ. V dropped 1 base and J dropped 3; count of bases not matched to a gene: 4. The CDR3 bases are TGTGCCAGCAGCCAAGTCGGGGGGGGCCACACCGGGGAGCTGTTTTTT. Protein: CASSQVGGGHTGELFF.

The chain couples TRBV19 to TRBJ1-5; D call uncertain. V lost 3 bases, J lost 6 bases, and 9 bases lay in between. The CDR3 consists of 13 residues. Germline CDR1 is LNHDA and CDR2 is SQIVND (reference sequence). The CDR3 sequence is CASSMRASQPQHF. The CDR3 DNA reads TGTGCCAGTAGTATGAGAGCCTCTCAGCCCCAGCATTTT.

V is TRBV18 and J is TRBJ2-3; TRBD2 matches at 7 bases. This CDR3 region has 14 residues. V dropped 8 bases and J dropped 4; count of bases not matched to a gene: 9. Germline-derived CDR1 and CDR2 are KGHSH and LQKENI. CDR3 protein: CASRTSVVPDTQYF. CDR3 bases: TGTGCCAGCCGGACTAGTGTCGTCCCAGATACGCAGTATTTT.

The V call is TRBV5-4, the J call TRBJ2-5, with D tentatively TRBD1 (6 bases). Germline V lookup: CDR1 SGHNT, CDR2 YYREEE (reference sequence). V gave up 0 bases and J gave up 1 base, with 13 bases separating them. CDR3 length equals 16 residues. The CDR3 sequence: CASSLGTRGGQETQYF. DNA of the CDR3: TGTGCCAGCAGCTTGGGGACCAGGGGCGGCCAAGAGACCCAGTACTTC.

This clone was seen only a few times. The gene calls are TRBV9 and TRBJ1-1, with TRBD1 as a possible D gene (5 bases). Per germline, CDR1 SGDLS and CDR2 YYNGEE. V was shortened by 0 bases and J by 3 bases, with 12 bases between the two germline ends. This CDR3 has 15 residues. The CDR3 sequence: CASSVGPGRDTEAFF. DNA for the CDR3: TGTGCCAGCAGCGTAGGACCAGGGAGGGACACTGAAGCTTTCTTT.

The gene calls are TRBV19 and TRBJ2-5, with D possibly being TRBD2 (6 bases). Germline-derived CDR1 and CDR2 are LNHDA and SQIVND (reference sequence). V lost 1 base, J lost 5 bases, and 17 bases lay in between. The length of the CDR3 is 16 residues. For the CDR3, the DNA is TGTGCCAGTAGTATAGGGCTAGCATTAAGCGGGGAGACCCAGTACTTC. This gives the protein CASSIGLALSGETQYF.

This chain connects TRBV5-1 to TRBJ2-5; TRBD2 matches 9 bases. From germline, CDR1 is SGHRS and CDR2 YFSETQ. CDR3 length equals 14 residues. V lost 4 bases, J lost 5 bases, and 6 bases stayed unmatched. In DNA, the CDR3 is TGCGCCAGCAGCGGGCTAGCGGGATCTGAGACCCAGTACTTC. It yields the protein CASSGLAGSETQYF.

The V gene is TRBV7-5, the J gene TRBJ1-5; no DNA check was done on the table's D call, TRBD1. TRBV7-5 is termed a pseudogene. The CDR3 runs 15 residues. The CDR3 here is CVRSSGQGVNQPQHF. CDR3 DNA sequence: TGTGTCAGAAGCTCCGGACAGGGCGTCAATCAGCCCCAGCATTTT.

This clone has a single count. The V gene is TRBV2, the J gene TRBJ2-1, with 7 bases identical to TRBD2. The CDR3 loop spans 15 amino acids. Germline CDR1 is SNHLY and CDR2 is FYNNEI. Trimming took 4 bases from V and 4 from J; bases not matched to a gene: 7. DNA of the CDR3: TGTGCCAGCAGTGTCACTGGGGGACTATACAATGAGCAGTTCTTC. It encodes CASSVTGGLYNEQFF.

The CDR3 region is CASSKPGQGKKLFF. The CDR3 nucleotides are TGTGCCAGCAGCAAACCGGGACAGGGAAAAAAACTGTTTTTT. This chain uses TRBV27 with TRBJ1-4; 9 bases line up with TRBD1. CDR1 and CDR2 from the germline V gene are MNHEY and SMNVEV (reference sequence). The V segment lost 6 bases and the J segment 9 bases; nucleotides outside the gene matches: 8. This CDR3 contains 14 residues.

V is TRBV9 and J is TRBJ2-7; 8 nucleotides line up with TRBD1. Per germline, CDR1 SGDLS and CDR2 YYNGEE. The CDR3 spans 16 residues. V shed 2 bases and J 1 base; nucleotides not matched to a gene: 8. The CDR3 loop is CASSVADRGPSYEQYF. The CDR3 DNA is TGTGCCAGCAGCGTGGCTGACAGGGGACCATCCTACGAGCAGTACTTC.

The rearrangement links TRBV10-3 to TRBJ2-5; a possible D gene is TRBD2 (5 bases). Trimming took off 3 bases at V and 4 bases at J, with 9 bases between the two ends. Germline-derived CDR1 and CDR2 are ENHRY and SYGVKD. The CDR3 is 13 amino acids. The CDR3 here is CAISDRETETQYF. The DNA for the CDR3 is TGTGCCATCAGTGATCGGGAAACAGAGACCCAGTACTTC.

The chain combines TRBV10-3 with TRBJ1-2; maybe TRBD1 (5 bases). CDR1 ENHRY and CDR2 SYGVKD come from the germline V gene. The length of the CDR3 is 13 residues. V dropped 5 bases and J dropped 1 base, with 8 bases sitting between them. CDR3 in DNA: TGTGCCATCAGTTTAGACAGTAACTATGGCTACACCTTC. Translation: CAISLDSNYGYTF.

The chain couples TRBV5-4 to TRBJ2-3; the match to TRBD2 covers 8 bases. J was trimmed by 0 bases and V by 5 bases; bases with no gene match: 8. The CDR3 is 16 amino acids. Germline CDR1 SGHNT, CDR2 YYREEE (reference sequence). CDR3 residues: CASSSRLAGSTDTQYF. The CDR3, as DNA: TGTGCCAGCAGTTCCAGGTTAGCGGGGAGCACAGATACGCAGTATTTT.

CDR3 amino acids: CASSFEEGGLNEQFF. DNA for the CDR3: TGCGCCAGCAGCTTCGAGGAAGGAGGGCTCAATGAGCAGTTCTTC. The chain joins TRBV5-1 to TRBJ2-1; D possibly corresponds to TRBD2 (6 bases). Germline loops: CDR1 SGHRS, CDR2 YFSETQ. With 2 bases removed from V and 6 bases from J, the gap between germline ends came to 15 bases. The CDR3 contains 15 residues.

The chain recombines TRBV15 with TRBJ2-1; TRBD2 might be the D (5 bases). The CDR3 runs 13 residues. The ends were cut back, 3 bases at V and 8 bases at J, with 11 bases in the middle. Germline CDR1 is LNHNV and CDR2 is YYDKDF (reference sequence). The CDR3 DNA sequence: TGTGCCACCAGCAGCGAGGGCAGCTATGAGCAGTTCTTC. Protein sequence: CATSSEGSYEQFF.

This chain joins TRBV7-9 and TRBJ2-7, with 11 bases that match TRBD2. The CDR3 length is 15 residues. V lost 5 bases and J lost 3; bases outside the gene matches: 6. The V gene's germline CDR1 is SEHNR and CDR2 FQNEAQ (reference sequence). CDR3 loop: CASSPTSGRGYEQYF. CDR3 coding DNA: TGTGCCAGCAGCCCTACTAGCGGGAGAGGCTACGAGCAGTACTTC.

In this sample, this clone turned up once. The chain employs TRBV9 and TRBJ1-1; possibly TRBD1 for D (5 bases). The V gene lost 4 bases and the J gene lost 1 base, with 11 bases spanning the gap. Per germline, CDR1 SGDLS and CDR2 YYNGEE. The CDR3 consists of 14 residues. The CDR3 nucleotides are TGTGCCAGCAGCTTACTGGGGGGGAACACTGAAGCTTTCTTT. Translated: CASSLLGGNTEAFF.

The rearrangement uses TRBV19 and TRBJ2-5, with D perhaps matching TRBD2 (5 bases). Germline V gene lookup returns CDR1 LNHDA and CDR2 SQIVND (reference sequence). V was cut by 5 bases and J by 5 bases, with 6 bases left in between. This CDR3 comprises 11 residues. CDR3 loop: CASSSGETQYF. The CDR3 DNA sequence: TGTGCCAGTAGTTCGGGGGAGACCCAGTACTTC.

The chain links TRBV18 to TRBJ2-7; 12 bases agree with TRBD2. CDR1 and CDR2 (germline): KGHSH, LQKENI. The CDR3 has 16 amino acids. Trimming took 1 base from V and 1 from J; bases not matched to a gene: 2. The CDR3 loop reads CASSPQLAGGSYEQYF. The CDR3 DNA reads TGTGCCAGCTCACCACAACTAGCGGGGGGATCCTACGAGCAGTACTTC.

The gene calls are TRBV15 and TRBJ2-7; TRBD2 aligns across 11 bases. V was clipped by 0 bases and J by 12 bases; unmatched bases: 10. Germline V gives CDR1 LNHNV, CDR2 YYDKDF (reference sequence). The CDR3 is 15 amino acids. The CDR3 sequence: CATSRDLLAGGTRYF. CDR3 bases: TGTGCCACCAGCAGAGATCTCCTAGCGGGGGGCACACGGTACTTC.

DNA for the CDR3: TGCGCCAGCAGCTGGGGGGACAGGGGGATCGCTGAAGCTTTCTTT. This gives the protein CASSWGDRGIAEAFF. This rearrangement joins TRBV5-1 to TRBJ1-1; 11 bases align to TRBD1. This CDR3 region has 15 residues. J lost 6 bases, V lost 3 bases, and 7 bases had no gene match. Germline V gene sequence: CDR1 SGHRS, CDR2 YFSETQ.